This T cell receptor beta chain was sequenced during a study of human T cells and chemical hapten exposure. Looking at the study overall: Patches that contained 0.01% DPC were applied to the upper back and read at 6 days.

The time point was: patch test 3, about 24 weeks after DPC sensitization. Treatment reported: therapeutic diphenylcyclopropenone sensitization with weekly scalp DPC. Researchers extracted total RNA from unfractionated whole blood. The CDR3 loop spans 13 amino acids. Germline V CDR1 and CDR2: MDHEN, SYDVKM. V shed 6 bases and J shed 3 bases, with 8 bases lying between them. Using its own MiXCR run on the RACE reads, TCRdb lists one record per CDR3 protein. This table holds roughly 38,000 distinct CDR3 sequences, 9% to 9.5% found once. Material: whole blood, obtained in connection with sensitization to the hapten diphenylcyclopropenone (DPC). The chain has TRBV28 and TRBJ1-4, with a tentative D call TRBD1 (6 bases). This clonotype originated in a man aged 50 to 59 with alopecia areata. Some clones in this sample may be carry-over from other donors' samples. The CDR3 loop is CASRRTANEKLFF. In DNA form, the CDR3 reads TGTGCCAGCAGGCGGACAGCTAATGAAAAACTGTTTTTT.